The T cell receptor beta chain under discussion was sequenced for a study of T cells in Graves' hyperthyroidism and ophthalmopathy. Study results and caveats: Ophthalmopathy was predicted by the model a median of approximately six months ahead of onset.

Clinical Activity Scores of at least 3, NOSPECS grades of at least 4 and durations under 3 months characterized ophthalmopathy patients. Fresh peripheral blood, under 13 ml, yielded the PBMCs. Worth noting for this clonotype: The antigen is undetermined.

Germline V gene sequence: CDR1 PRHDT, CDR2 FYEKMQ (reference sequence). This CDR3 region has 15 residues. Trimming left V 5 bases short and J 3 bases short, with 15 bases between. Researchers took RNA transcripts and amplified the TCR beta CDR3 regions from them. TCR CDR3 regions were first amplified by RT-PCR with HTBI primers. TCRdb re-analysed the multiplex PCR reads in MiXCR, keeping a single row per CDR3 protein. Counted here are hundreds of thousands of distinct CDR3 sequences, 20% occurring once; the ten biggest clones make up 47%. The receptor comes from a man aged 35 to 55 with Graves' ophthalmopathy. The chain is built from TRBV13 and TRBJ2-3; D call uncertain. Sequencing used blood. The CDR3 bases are TGTGCCAGCAGCCCCCTCATATTACCGACAGATACGCAGTATTTT. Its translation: CASSPLILPTDTQYF.